This TCR beta chain was identified in a study of blood T cell repertoires in COVID-19. This CDR3 contains 16 residues. Looked up from germline, CDR1 is SNHLY and CDR2 is FYNNEI. V lost 4 bases and J 0 bases, leaving 12 bases between the germline ends. Self-reported history from a screening survey and questionnaire set each donor's cohort. Produced via immunoSEQ multiplex PCR; TCRdb's table is partial and in-frame only. Altogether 250,000 to 400,000 clones are present, 85% being singletons, with the ten largest covering under 2%. Sequenced input: PBMCs or T cells enriched from blood (not recorded which). The rearrangement uses TRBV2 and TRBJ1-4, with D uncertain. The sequence was obtained from a woman aged 25 to 45 who had been exposed to COVID-19. CDR3 in amino acids: CASSGPEPATNEKLFF. In DNA, the CDR3 is TGTGCCAGCAGTGGGCCGGAGCCTGCAACTAATGAAAAACTGTTTTTT. The full variable domain, in which reference TRBV2 and TRBJ1-4 provide the parts outside the CDR3, is EPEVTQTPSHQVTQMGQEVILRCVPISNHLYFYWYRQILGQKVEFLVSFYNNEISEKSEIFDDQFSVERPDGSNFTLKIRSTKLEDSAMYFCASSGPEPATNEKLFFGSGTQLSVL.